The 19 T cell receptor beta chains reported below all come from one sample, sequenced in a study of cytomegalovirus exposure and HLA in healthy donors. TCRdb's table, derived via immunoSEQ multiplex PCR, lists solely in-frame clones and lacks some. The table has about 140,000 clones, less than 90% seen once; the top ten hold less than 3.5%. Sequenced input: PBMCs. The receptors were sampled from a man aged 18 to 35 in good health and CMV-seronegative.

The chain joins TRBV18 to TRBJ1-4; D might be TRBD1 (5 bases). Germline CDR1 KGHSH, CDR2 LQKENI. The CDR3 loop spans 16 amino acids. V was cut by 2 bases and J by 10 bases, with 20 bases left in between. The CDR3 sequence: CASSPERRRIQGKLFF. In DNA form, the CDR3 reads TGTGCCAGCTCACCAGAAAGGAGAAGAATTCAGGGAAAACTGTTTTTT. The variable domain in full, completed from reference TRBV18 and TRBJ1-4, reads NAGVMQNPRHLVRRRGQEARLRCSPMKGHSHVYWYRQLPEEGLKFMVYLQKENIIDESGMPKERFSAEFPKEGPSILRIQQVVRGDSAAYFCASSPERRRIQGKLFFGSGTQLSVL.

This chain uses TRBV19 with TRBJ1-2; 9 bases are shared with TRBD1. CDR3 length equals 13 residues. From germline, CDR1 is LNHDA and CDR2 SQIVND (reference sequence). The J segment lost 3 bases and the V segment lost 7 bases, leaving 3 bases of the junction unmatched. CDR3 in DNA: TGTGCCAGTAACAGGGGGCTCGACTATGGCTACACCTTC. Translation: CASNRGLDYGYTF.

The V and J genes are TRBV9 and TRBJ1-6, with TRBD1 as a possible D gene (6 bases). Trimming left V 3 bases short and J 6 bases short, with 16 bases between. Per germline, CDR1 SGDLS and CDR2 YYNGEE. The CDR3 has 16 amino acids. The CDR3: CASSAGAGHFNSPLHF. The CDR3 nucleotides read TGTGCCAGCAGCGCCGGAGCGGGACACTTTAATTCACCCCTCCACTTT.

The genes are TRBV2 and TRBJ1-6; 10 positions agree with TRBD1. In germline, CDR1 is SNHLY, CDR2 FYNNEI. The CDR3 extends over 15 amino acids. Germline trimming cut 1 base from V and 8 bases from J; bases unmatched to any gene: 2. The CDR3 reads CASSEVGQGYSPLHF. In nucleotides, the CDR3 is TGTGCCAGCAGTGAAGTGGGACAGGGGTATTCACCCCTCCACTTT. Combining the CDR3 with reference TRBV2 and TRBJ1-6 gives the whole variable domain EPEVTQTPSHQVTQMGQEVILRCVPISNHLYFYWYRQILGQKVEFLVSFYNNEISEKSEIFDDQFSVERPDGSNFTLKIRSTKLEDSAMYFCASSEVGQGYSPLHFGNGTRLTVT.

CDR3 sequence: CAWSPGLAGGGETQYF. The CDR3 region has the DNA TGTGCCTGGAGTCCGGGACTAGCGGGAGGGGGGGAGACCCAGTACTTC. This chain uses TRBV30 with TRBJ2-5, with 16 bases matching TRBD2. J lost 5 bases, V lost 2 bases, and 5 bases had no gene match. The CDR3 spans 16 residues. Germline V gene lookup returns CDR1 GTSNPN and CDR2 SVGIG (reference sequence).

This sequence joins TRBV7-2 and TRBJ2-1; unclear D gene. Per the germline V gene, CDR1 is SGHTA and CDR2 is FQGNSA. Trimming took 0 bases from V and 5 from J, leaving 8 bases between them. The CDR3 has 14 residues. The DNA of the CDR3 is TGTGCCAGCAGCTTAGCGGGCACACACAATGAGCAGTTCTTC. The encoded protein is CASSLAGTHNEQFF.

The J gene is TRBJ2-2, the V gene TRBV6-4; tentative D call: TRBD1 (5 bases). CDR1 and CDR2 (germline): MRHNA, SNTAGT. Trimming stripped 0 bases from V and 6 bases from J, with 8 bases between. This CDR3 spans 14 amino acids. CDR3 nucleotide sequence: TGTGCCAGCAGTGACTCGCCAGGGTCCGGGGAGCTGTTTTTT. Its protein product is CASSDSPGSGELFF.

The V gene is TRBV28, the J gene TRBJ2-7, with 8 bases matching TRBD2. The CDR3 totals 15 residues. With 5 bases clipped from V and 3 bases from J, the junction kept 9 bases outside the gene matches. The germline V gene encodes CDR1 MDHEN and CDR2 SYDVKM. The CDR3 spells CASSPTGGFHYEQYF. The CDR3 DNA reads TGTGCCAGCAGTCCTACGGGGGGGTTCCACTACGAGCAGTACTTC.

This chain uses TRBV30 with TRBJ2-7, with a tentative D call TRBD2 (5 bases). The CDR3 loop spans 15 amino acids. Per the germline V gene, CDR1 is GTSNPN and CDR2 is SVGIG (reference sequence). Trimming removed 3 bases from V and 7 bases from J, with 22 bases in between. The chain's CDR3 is CAWSYNPGVVGEQYF. The CDR3 DNA sequence: TGTGCCTGGAGCTACAACCCCGGGGTAGTCGGTGAGCAGTACTTC.

J is TRBJ2-2 and V is TRBV19; 9 bases map to TRBD2. The CDR3 sequence is 16 residues long. J gave up 8 bases and V 4 bases, and 11 bases lay outside the gene matches. CDR1 is LNHDA and CDR2 is SQIVND in the germline V gene (reference sequence). The DNA for the CDR3 is TGTGCCAGTAGTAAGCCAGCGGGGGGCTCGAGAGGGGAGCTGTTTTTT. Protein: CASSKPAGGSRGELFF.

This chain links TRBV29-1 with TRBJ2-2; 9 nucleotides agree with TRBD1. Germline CDR1 is SQVTM and CDR2 is ANQGSEA. V lost 7 bases and J lost 3; bases outside the gene matches: 6. CDR3 size: 14 residues. The CDR3 reads CSGRQGGDTGELFF. The CDR3 DNA reads as TGCAGCGGTCGACAGGGGGGAGACACCGGGGAGCTGTTTTTT.

The chain is built from TRBV11-2 and TRBJ2-3; 9 bases align to TRBD2. Trimming removed 3 bases from V and 2 bases from J; junction bases left unmatched: 9. Per the germline V gene, CDR1 is SGHAT and CDR2 is FQNNGV. This CDR3 is built from 17 residues. CDR3 nucleotide sequence: TGTGCCAGCAGCTTCCGGGGAAGCGGGAGGTCCACAGATACGCAGTATTTT. It specifies CASSFRGSGRSTDTQYF.

The V call is TRBV6-1, the J call TRBJ2-5; TRBD1 is a possible D gene (5 bases). Germline V gives CDR1 MNHNS, CDR2 SASEGT. The CDR3 has 12 residues. The V gene lost 2 bases and the J gene lost 7 bases, with 8 bases spanning the gap. The DNA of the CDR3 is TGTGCCAGCAGTGAATCCCAGGGGACCCAGTACTTC. Its protein is CASSESQGTQYF.

V usage is TRBV14 and J usage is TRBJ2-1; 9 bases line up with TRBD2. Per the germline V gene, CDR1 is SGHDN and CDR2 is FVKESK. The CDR3 loop spans 19 amino acids. The CDR3 here is CDGEGVGIAGATDYNEQFF. The DNA of the CDR3 is TGTGACGGCGAGGGCGTCGGAATAGCGGGAGCAACTGACTACAATGAGCAGTTCTTC.

CDR3 bases: TGTGCCAGCAGCTTTAGTTACGAGCAGTACTTC. Its translation: CASSFSYEQYF. The chain links TRBV7-2 to TRBJ2-7; D call uncertain. Germline V CDR1 and CDR2: SGHTA, FQGNSA. There are 11 residues in the CDR3. V lost 3 bases, J lost 4 bases, and 4 bases lay in between.

The genes are TRBV19 and TRBJ2-7; TRBD2 matches at 7 bases. There are 15 residues in the CDR3. V shed 0 bases, J shed 3 bases, and the junction held 5 bases outside the gene matches. The germline V gene encodes CDR1 LNHDA and CDR2 SQIVND (reference sequence). The CDR3 bases are TGTGCCAGTAGTATAGACGGACTAGGCTTCTACGAGCAGTACTTC. As protein: CASSIDGLGFYEQYF. Full variable domain (rest looked up from reference TRBV19 and TRBJ2-7): DGGITQSPKYLFRKEGQNVTLSCEQNLNHDAMYWYRQDPGQGLRLIYYSQIVNDFQKGDIAEGYSVSREKKESFPLTVTSAQKNPTAFYLCASSIDGLGFYEQYFGPGTRLTVT.

The V call is TRBV2, the J call TRBJ2-5; D may be TRBD2 (6 bases). The CDR3 covers 14 residues. V lost 6 bases and J 7 bases, leaving 18 bases between the germline ends. The V gene's germline CDR1 is SNHLY and CDR2 FYNNEI. The CDR3 protein is CASSLDWSRGTQYF. CDR3 DNA sequence: TGTGCCAGCAGCTTAGACTGGTCGCGGGGGACCCAGTACTTC.

The chain uses TRBV12-5 and TRBJ2-7; D perhaps matches TRBD2 (5 bases). The length of the CDR3 is 13 residues. Between the trimmed V and J ends, which lost 4 bases and 6 bases, there was a span of 13 bases. Germline V gene data show CDR1 as LGHNT and CDR2 as FRNRAP. The CDR3 protein is CASGSKLGGEQYF. DNA for the CDR3: TGTGCTAGTGGTTCGAAACTAGGAGGCGAGCAGTACTTC.

This sequence joins TRBV6-4 and TRBJ1-5, with 9 bases lining up with TRBD1. The CDR3 extends over 13 amino acids. Germline-derived CDR1 and CDR2 are MRHNA and SNTAGT. The J segment lost 5 bases and the V segment lost 8 bases, leaving 4 bases of the junction unmatched. The CDR3 nucleotides are TGTGCCAGCGGGACAGGGAACCATCAGCCCCAGCATTTT. Its protein is CASGTGNHQPQHF.